Presented here are 10 T cell receptor beta chains from one specimen sequenced in a study of blood T cells in healthy people across ages. A second PCR of 7 to 11 cycles used a sample-barcoded 5' primer and a J-beta primer mix. TCRdb fed the 5' RACE reads into MiXCR, producing one record per CDR3 protein. The sample has about 640,000 distinct CDR3 sequences; approximately 50% are singletons. The specimen was blood. The receptors originated from a man aged 55 to 70 in good health.

This clonotype was detected a few times. V is TRBV3-1 and J is TRBJ1-5, with D possibly TRBD1 on 5 matching bases. This CDR3 is 14 amino acids long. The ends were cut back, 4 bases at V and 4 bases at J, with 11 bases in the middle. Looked up from germline, CDR1 is LGHDT and CDR2 is YNNKEL (reference sequence). CDR3 residues: CASSLGTANQPQHF. CDR3 coding DNA: TGTGCCAGCAGCCTAGGGACGGCTAATCAGCCCCAGCATTTT.

The chain couples TRBV12-3 or TRBV12-4 to TRBJ2-4; TRBD1 aligns across 7 bases. With the DNA end fitting TRBJ2-7 better, the J assignment may be wrong. This CDR3 has 14 amino acids. CDR3 DNA sequence: TGTGCCAGCAGTAAGACAGGGTCCGTGCACGAGCAGTACTTC. It yields the protein CASSKTGSVHEQYF.

This clonotype was found a few times. V usage is TRBV20-1 and J usage is TRBJ2-1; D perhaps matches TRBD2 (6 bases). With 7 bases removed from V and 1 base from J, the gap between germline ends came to 20 bases. The CDR3 runs to 16 residues. CDR1 DFQATT and CDR2 SNEGSKA come from the germline V gene (reference sequence). CDR3 amino acids: CSVPQLAGGSYNEQFF. CDR3 nucleotide sequence: TGCAGTGTGCCCCAACTAGCAGGCGGATCCTACAATGAGCAGTTCTTC.

This clonotype was observed a handful of times. The chain uses TRBV5-1 and TRBJ2-3; perhaps TRBD1 as D (5 bases). In germline, CDR1 is SGHRS, CDR2 YFSETQ. V was cut by 4 bases and J by 2 bases, with 14 bases left in between. The CDR3 is 15 residues long. Here the CDR3 reads CASSKEGDPTDTQYF. The CDR3 coding sequence is TGCGCCAGCAGCAAAGAAGGGGATCCCACAGATACGCAGTATTTT.

This chain connects TRBV20-1 to TRBJ2-1; D not certain. The CDR3 length is 13 residues. Germline CDR1 and CDR2: DFQATT and SNEGSKA (reference sequence). Trimming pared 6 bases from V and 5 bases from J, leaving 14 bases between. The CDR3 DNA sequence: TGCAGTGCGTCCCCGCCAGGTGACAATGAGCAGTTCTTC. Its protein product is CSASPPGDNEQFF.

V and J are TRBV3-1 and TRBJ2-1, with TRBD2 identical over 10 bases. The CDR3 contains 14 residues. With 7 bases clipped from V and 6 bases from J, the junction kept 6 bases outside the gene matches. Per the germline V gene, CDR1 is LGHDT and CDR2 is YNNKEL (reference sequence). CDR3 sequence: CASNLAGEVNEQFF. CDR3 coding DNA: TGTGCCAGCAATCTAGCGGGGGAGGTCAATGAGCAGTTCTTC.

The chain combines TRBV2 with TRBJ2-7; D unresolved. V lost 2 bases to trimming and J lost 0 bases, with 14 bases between them. Looked up from germline, CDR1 is SNHLY and CDR2 is FYNNEI. CDR3 length: 16 residues. CDR3 sequence (DNA): TGTGCCAGCAGTGAAAGTTGGGTCACCTCCTCCTACGAGCAGTACTTC. Translating gives CASSESWVTSSYEQYF. The full variable domain, completed using reference TRBV2 and TRBJ2-7, is EPEVTQTPSHQVTQMGQEVILRCVPISNHLYFYWYRQILGQKVEFLVSFYNNEISEKSEIFDDQFSVERPDGSNFTLKIRSTKLEDSAMYFCASSESWVTSSYEQYFGPGTRLTVT.

This clonotype has more than one count but fewer than ten. V and J are TRBV7-9 and TRBJ1-4, with 9 bases matching TRBD1. Germline lookup yields CDR1 SEHNR and CDR2 FQNEAQ (reference sequence). The CDR3 has 14 amino acids. The ends lost 5 bases at V and 7 bases at J; junction bases unmatched: 5. The CDR3 region has the DNA TGTGCCAGCAGCGAGGGACAGGGAACTGAAAAACTGTTTTTT. It yields the protein CASSEGQGTEKLFF.

V gene TRBV20-1 combines with J gene TRBJ2-7, with D possibly matching TRBD2 (5 bases). The V end lost 3 bases, the J end lost 6 bases, and 9 bases lay between the germline ends. The CDR3 loop spans 11 amino acids. Germline CDR1 reads DFQATT; CDR2 reads SNEGSKA (reference sequence). CDR3 nucleotide sequence: TGCAGTGCTAGGAGGGATGGCGAGCAGTACTTC. Encoded protein: CSARRDGEQYF.

The rearrangement uses TRBV15 and TRBJ2-3; 8 positions match TRBD2. The CDR3 contains 15 residues. Losses at the gene ends were 4 bases for V and 3 bases for J; bases not matched to a gene: 6. Germline values: CDR1 LNHNV, CDR2 YYDKDF (reference sequence). Here the CDR3 reads CATSTSRGGTDTQYF. The DNA of the CDR3 is TGTGCCACCAGCACTTCACGGGGGGGAACAGATACGCAGTATTTT.